This TCR beta chain came from a study of molecular identifiers for immune sequencing clone quantification. This clonotype was observed a handful of times. Each CDR3 protein gets one entry after TCRdb re-called the PCR reads with MiXCR. The profile shows 350,000 or so distinct CDR3 sequences, about 20% of them singletons. V lost 3 bases, J lost 3 bases, and 9 bases stayed unmatched. From germline, CDR1 is SEHNR and CDR2 FQNEAQ (reference sequence). CDR3 size: 16 residues. Material for sequencing was naive CD8+ T cells from blood, with Jurkat cell RNA spiked in. The subset denotes: FACS-sorted CD8+CD4-CCR7+CD45RA+ naive T cells. This clonotype originated in a human donor in good health. Some libraries in this study had Jurkat cell RNA spiked in. The V call is TRBV7-9, the J call TRBJ2-7; TRBD1 aligns across 9 bases. The CDR3 DNA is TGTGCCAGCAGCTTTATAACCGGGACAGGGATCTACGAGCAGTACTTC. It specifies CASSFITGTGIYEQYF.